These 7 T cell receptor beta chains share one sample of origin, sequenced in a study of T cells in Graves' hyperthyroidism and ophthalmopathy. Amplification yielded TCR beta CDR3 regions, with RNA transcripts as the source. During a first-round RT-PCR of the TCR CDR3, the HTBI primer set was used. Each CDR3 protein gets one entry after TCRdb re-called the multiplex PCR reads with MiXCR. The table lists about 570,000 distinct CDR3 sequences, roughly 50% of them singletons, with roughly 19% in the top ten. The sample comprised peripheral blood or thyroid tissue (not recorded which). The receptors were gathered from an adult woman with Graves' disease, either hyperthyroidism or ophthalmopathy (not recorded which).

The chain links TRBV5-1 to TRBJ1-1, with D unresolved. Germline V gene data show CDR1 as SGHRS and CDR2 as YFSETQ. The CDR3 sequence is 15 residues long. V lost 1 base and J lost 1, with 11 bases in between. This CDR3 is CASSLLGNSNTEAFF. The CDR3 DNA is TGCGCCAGCAGCTTGTTAGGAAACTCGAACACTGAAGCTTTCTTT.

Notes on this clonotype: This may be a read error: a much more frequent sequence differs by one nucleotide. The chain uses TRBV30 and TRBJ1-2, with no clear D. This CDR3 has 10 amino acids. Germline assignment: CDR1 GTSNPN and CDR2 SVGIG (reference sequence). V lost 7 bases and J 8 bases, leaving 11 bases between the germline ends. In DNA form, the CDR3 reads TGTGCCTTAATGGTGGAGGGCTACACCTTC. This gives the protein CALMVEGYTF.

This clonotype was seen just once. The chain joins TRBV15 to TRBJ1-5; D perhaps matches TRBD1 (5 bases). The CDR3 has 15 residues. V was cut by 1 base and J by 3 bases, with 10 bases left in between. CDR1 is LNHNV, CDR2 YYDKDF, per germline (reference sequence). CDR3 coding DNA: TGTGCCACCAGCAGAGGACCGGGGCCCAATCAGCCCCAGCATTTT. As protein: CATSRGPGPNQPQHF.

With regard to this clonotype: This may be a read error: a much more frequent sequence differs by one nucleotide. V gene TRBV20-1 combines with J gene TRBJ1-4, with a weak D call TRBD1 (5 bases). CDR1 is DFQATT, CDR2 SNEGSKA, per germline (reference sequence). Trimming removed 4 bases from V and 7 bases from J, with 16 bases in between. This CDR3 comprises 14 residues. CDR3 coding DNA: TGCAGTGCTAAATCCCAGGGAAGAGTTGAAAAACTGTTTTTT. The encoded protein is CSAKSQGRVEKLFF.

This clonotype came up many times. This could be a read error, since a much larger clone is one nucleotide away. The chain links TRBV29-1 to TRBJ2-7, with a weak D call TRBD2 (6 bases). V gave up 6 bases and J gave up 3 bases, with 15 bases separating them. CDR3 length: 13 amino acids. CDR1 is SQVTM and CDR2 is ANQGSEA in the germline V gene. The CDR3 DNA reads TGCAGCGTCTATACCGGGGGAAGCTACGAGCAGTACTTC. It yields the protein CSVYTGGSYEQYF.

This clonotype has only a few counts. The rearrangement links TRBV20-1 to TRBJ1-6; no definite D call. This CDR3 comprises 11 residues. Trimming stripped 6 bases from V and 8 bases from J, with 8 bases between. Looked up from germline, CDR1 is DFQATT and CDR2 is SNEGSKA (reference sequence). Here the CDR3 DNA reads TGCAGTGCCAGAAATGATTCACCCCTCCACTTT. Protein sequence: CSARNDSPLHF.

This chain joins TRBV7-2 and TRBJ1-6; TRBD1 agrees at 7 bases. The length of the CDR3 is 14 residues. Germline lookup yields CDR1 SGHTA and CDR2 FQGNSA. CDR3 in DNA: TGTGCTGGGGCAGCTTCCCGACAGGGAGCCTCCCTCCACTTT. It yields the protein CAGAASRQGASLHF.